In this sample, the clone carrying this T cell receptor (beta chain) turned up many times. This entry comes from a study of tumor and adjacent non-tumor tissue in lung cancer. V was shortened by 1 base and J by 3 bases, with 12 bases between the two germline ends. The CDR3 contains 15 residues. CDR1 SGHNT and CDR2 YENEEA come from the germline V gene. TCRbeta libraries were built with three rounds of nested PCR, modified from ARM-PCR. MiXCR, run by TCRdb on the multiplex PCR reads, gives a single entry per CDR3 protein. The sample has some 200,000 distinct CDR3 sequences; 70% to 75% are singletons. This sample's RNA came from whole unsorted tissue.

Sequenced: lung tumor tissue. The V and J genes are TRBV11-3 and TRBJ1-1; maybe TRBD1 (5 bases). The clonotype originates from a man aged 55-75 years with non-small cell lung cancer. This CDR3 is CASSLVAGRHTEAFF. CDR3 sequence (DNA): TGTGCCAGCAGCTTAGTGGCGGGGCGGCACACTGAAGCTTTCTTT.